This TCR beta chain was obtained from a study of control samples from healthy donors and cancer patients. A single count supports this clone. CDR1 SGHRS and CDR2 YFSETQ come from the germline V gene. The CDR3 consists of 16 residues. The V and J ends lost 0 bases and 4 bases respectively, with 16 bases between them. The method was immunoSEQ multiplex PCR; TCRdb's version includes in-frame clones alone and lacks a portion of them. This sample has a few hundred thousand clones, with 75% to 95% found just once. This receptor was identified in a man in his forties with head and neck cancer. The specimen was PBMCs. J is TRBJ1-2 and V is TRBV5-1; no firm D call. The CDR3 loop reads CASSLDRNRGSYGYTF. CDR3 nucleotide sequence: TGCGCCAGCAGCTTGGACAGAAACCGCGGCAGCTATGGCTACACCTTC.